This T cell receptor (beta chain) was captured in a study of blood T cells in healthy people across ages. Using a J-beta primer mix together with a sample-barcoded 5' primer, a second PCR was run for roughly 6 to 11 cycles. TCRdb re-called the 5' RACE reads through MiXCR, storing one row per CDR3 protein. The sample lists roughly 650,000 distinct CDR3 sequences; about 32% were seen once. The CDR3 extends over 19 amino acids. In its sample, this clonotype was seen a few times. Being one base from a much bigger clone, this may be a read error. Sequenced sample: blood. The chain joins TRBV12-3 or TRBV12-4 to TRBJ2-6; a possible D gene is TRBD1 (5 bases). This TCR was recovered from a woman aged 80 or over in good health. CDR3 bases: TGTGCCAGCAGTTTAGCGACCCCATTGCACACCTCTGGGGCCGACGTCCTGACTTTC. Translation gives CASSLATPLHTSGADVLTF.